This entry lists 19 T cell receptor beta chains sequenced from one sample in a study of cytomegalovirus exposure and HLA in healthy donors. Only in-frame clones appear in the TCRdb table, and some are missing; sequencing was by immunoSEQ multiplex PCR. The sample shows around 60,000 clones, approximately 95% of them seen only once. The sequenced sample was PBMCs. These receptors originate from a woman younger than 35 in good health and CMV-seronegative.

This chain joins TRBV28 and TRBJ2-6; D might be TRBD2 (5 bases). The CDR3 has 17 amino acids. V was clipped by 7 bases and J by 0 bases, with 16 bases between them. CDR1 MDHEN and CDR2 SYDVKM come from the germline V gene. Here the CDR3 DNA reads TGTGCCAGCACCCCTGGGAGTTCCCACTCTGGGGCCAACGTCCTGACTTTC. Protein sequence: CASTPGSSHSGANVLTF.

This chain uses TRBV7-3 with TRBJ2-2; a possible D gene is TRBD1 (5 bases). Germline V lookup: CDR1 SGHTA, CDR2 FQGTGA. The CDR3 consists of 15 residues. Trimming removed 2 bases from V and 4 bases from J, with 11 bases in between. The CDR3 DNA reads as TGTGCCAGCAGCTTAGGTCAGGGTTTCACCGGGGAGCTGTTTTTT. Amino acids: CASSLGQGFTGELFF.

A single count supports this clone. The chain uses TRBV29-1 and TRBJ1-2, with a tentative D call TRBD1 (5 bases). Trimming removed 0 bases at V and 3 bases at J, with 14 bases between. The germline CDR1 and CDR2 sequences are SQVTM and ANQGSEA. This CDR3 is built from 15 residues. The CDR3 DNA sequence: TGCAGCGTTGAAGATCGGGGGAGGGCCGACTATGGCTACACCTTC. Protein product: CSVEDRGRADYGYTF.

The chain combines TRBV28 with TRBJ2-7, with a possible D match to TRBD1 (6 bases). CDR1 and CDR2 (germline): MDHEN, SYDVKM. Trimming cost V 6 bases and J 7 bases, with 22 bases left between them. There are 15 residues in the CDR3. The CDR3 nucleotides read TGTGCCAGCAGCCCCATCAGGGGATCCGCCGGGGAGCAGTACTTC. This codes for CASSPIRGSAGEQYF. Full variable domain (remainder filled in from reference TRBV28 and TRBJ2-7): DVKVTQSSRYLVKRTGEKVFLECVQDMDHENMFWYRQDPGLGLRLIYFSYDVKMKEKGDIPEGYSVSREKKERFSLILESASTNQTSMYLCASSPIRGSAGEQYFGPGTRLTVT.

The rearrangement links TRBV28 to TRBJ2-4, with D unclear. Germline CDR1 MDHEN, CDR2 SYDVKM. CDR3 length: 16 amino acids. Trimming removed 1 base from V and 0 bases from J, with 10 bases in between. The CDR3 nucleotides read TGTGCCAGCAGTTTATTCCTTCCAGTAGCCAAAAACATTCAGTACTTC. Translated, it gives CASSLFLPVAKNIQYF.

This clone came up once. The chain couples TRBV21-1 to TRBJ1-4; TRBD1 is the table's D call and was not checked against the DNA. TRBV21-1 is marked as a pseudogene. The CDR3 has 11 amino acids. The CDR3 nucleotides read TGTGCCAGCAGCAAACCCCAATTGGCGTTTTTT. Residues: CASSKPQLAFF.

With regard to this clone: At the DNA level, this CDR3 is encoded by other sequences in the same sample as well. The chain uses TRBV28 and TRBJ2-4; 8 nucleotides agree with TRBD1. This CDR3 has 15 amino acids. Trimming removed 10 bases from V and 3 bases from J; junction bases left unmatched: 11. In germline, CDR1 is MDHEN, CDR2 SYDVKM. This CDR3 is CATCWGQANKNIQYF. The CDR3 coding sequence is TGTGCCACCTGTTGGGGACAGGCGAACAAAAACATTCAGTACTTC.

The rearrangement joins TRBV7-2 to TRBJ2-1; TRBD2 matches 7 bases. Per germline, CDR1 SGHTA and CDR2 FQGNSA. Trimming took 5 bases from V and 7 from J; bases not matched to a gene: 8. The length of the CDR3 is 14 residues. Written as DNA, the CDR3 is TGTGCCAGCAGCCCCGGGACTATATGGAATGAGCAGTTCTTC. Translated: CASSPGTIWNEQFF.

The chain links TRBV20-1 to TRBJ1-1; D unresolved. Trimming left V 6 bases short and J 1 base short, with 6 bases between. Germline-derived CDR1 and CDR2 are DFQATT and SNEGSKA (reference sequence). This CDR3 has 11 residues. The CDR3 nucleotides read TGCAGTGCCCCTTCGAACACTGAAGCTTTCTTT. It encodes CSAPSNTEAFF.

V gene TRBV18 combines with J gene TRBJ2-7; 8 bases align to TRBD2. Looked up from germline, CDR1 is KGHSH and CDR2 is LQKENI. CDR3 length equals 12 residues. V was pared by 2 bases and J by 6 bases, with 0 bases of the junction left unmatched. Here the CDR3 reads CASSPSGGEQYF. The CDR3, as DNA: TGTGCCAGCTCACCAAGCGGGGGCGAGCAGTACTTC.

The chain carries TRBV15 and TRBJ1-1; maybe TRBD1 (6 bases). Germline lookup yields CDR1 LNHNV and CDR2 YYDKDF (reference sequence). Deletions cut 5 bases from V and 0 bases from J, with 22 bases between. CDR3 length equals 18 residues. In DNA, the CDR3 is TGTGCCACCAGCTCCCATCCGGGGGGCCAGTATTTGAACACTGAAGCTTTCTTT. It codes for CATSSHPGGQYLNTEAFF. The variable domain in full, with the rest retrieved from reference TRBV15 and TRBJ1-1, is DAMVIQNPRYQVTQFGKPVTLSCSQTLNHNVMYWYQQKSSQAPKLLFHYYDKDFNNEADTPDNFQSRRPNTSFCFLDIRSPGLGDTAMYLCATSSHPGGQYLNTEAFFGQGTRLTVV.

V is TRBV7-8 and J is TRBJ2-1; 11 bases line up with TRBD2. The V segment lost 0 bases and the J segment 1 base; nucleotides outside the gene matches: 8. Germline V gene lookup returns CDR1 SGHVS and CDR2 FQNEAQ. This CDR3 contains 19 residues. CDR3 sequence (DNA): TGTGCCAGCAGCTTAGCTGTAGCGGGGGGGCTCCAGTCCTACAATGAGCAGTTCTTC. Translation: CASSLAVAGGLQSYNEQFF. The complete variable domain, with remaining parts taken from reference TRBV7-8 and TRBJ2-1, reads GAGVSQSPRYKVAKRGQDVALRCDPISGHVSLFWYQQALGQGPEFLTYFQNEAQLDKSGLPSDRFFAERPEGSVSTLKIQRTQQEDSAVYLCASSLAVAGGLQSYNEQFFGPGTRLTVL.

The chain joins TRBV7-3 to TRBJ2-7; D is perhaps TRBD1 (6 bases). Trimming took off 2 bases at V and 3 bases at J, with 11 bases between the two ends. The CDR3 length is 14 residues. Looked up from germline, CDR1 is SGHTA and CDR2 is FQGTGA. Here the CDR3 reads CASSLGPGDYEQYF. In nucleotides, the CDR3 is TGTGCCAGCAGCTTAGGGCCAGGGGACTACGAGCAGTACTTC. Supplemented by reference TRBV7-3 and TRBJ2-7, the full variable domain reads GAGVSQTPSNKVTEKGKYVELRCDPISGHTALYWYRQSLGQGPEFLIYFQGTGAADDSGLPNDRFFAVRPEGSVSTLKIQRTERGDSAVYLCASSLGPGDYEQYFGPGTRLTVT.

V gene TRBV14 combines with J gene TRBJ1-2; the match to TRBD1 covers 9 bases. CDR1 SGHDN and CDR2 FVKESK come from the germline V gene. The J segment lost 8 bases and the V segment lost 0 bases, leaving 7 bases of the junction unmatched. This CDR3 spans 15 amino acids. The DNA for the CDR3 is TGTGCCAGCAGCCAAGACCCACAGGGGGCGCGGGGCTACACCTTC. Encoded protein: CASSQDPQGARGYTF.

This sequence joins TRBV19 and TRBJ1-3, with D possibly matching TRBD1 (6 bases). V was cut by 7 bases and J by 0 bases, with 10 bases left in between. CDR1 LNHDA and CDR2 SQIVND come from the germline V gene (reference sequence). The CDR3 covers 14 residues. The CDR3 DNA sequence: TGTGCCAGTACCGTGACAGGCTCTGGAAACACCATATATTTT. It yields the protein CASTVTGSGNTIYF.

J is TRBJ2-7 and V is TRBV30, with a possible D match to TRBD1 (6 bases). The CDR3 is 15 amino acids. Germline lookup yields CDR1 GTSNPN and CDR2 SVGIG (reference sequence). The V end was cut by 5 bases, the J end by 2 bases, with 19 bases between. This CDR3 reads CAWGRGWGHTYEQYF. CDR3 nucleotide sequence: TGTGCCTGGGGACGGGGCTGGGGGCACACCTACGAGCAGTACTTC.

The chain recombines TRBV1 with TRBJ1-1. TRBV1 is classified as a pseudogene. This CDR3 region has 13 residues. The CDR3 loop reads CTSSQGAGRGAFF. As DNA, the CDR3 is TGCACCAGCAGCCAAGGGGCGGGACGGGGAGCTTTCTTT.

The chain combines TRBV4-2 with TRBJ2-7, with 9 nucleotides matching TRBD1. The CDR3 has 14 residues. Trimming took 3 bases from V and 3 from J; bases not matched to a gene: 3. Germline V gives CDR1 LGHNA, CDR2 YNFKEQ. Here the CDR3 DNA reads TGTGCCAGCAGCCAGGACAGGGGTAGCTACGAGCAGTACTTC. It encodes CASSQDRGSYEQYF.

The chain couples TRBV5-4 to TRBJ2-5, with 8 bases fitting TRBD1. The J call could be wrong; TRBJ2-7 is a better fit for the DNA end. Germline CDR1 and CDR2: SGHNT and YYREEE (reference sequence). The CDR3 covers 15 residues. The CDR3 here is CASSLAGQGGYEQYF. CDR3 in DNA: TGTGCCAGCAGCTTGGCCGGACAGGGAGGCTACGAGCAGTACTTC.